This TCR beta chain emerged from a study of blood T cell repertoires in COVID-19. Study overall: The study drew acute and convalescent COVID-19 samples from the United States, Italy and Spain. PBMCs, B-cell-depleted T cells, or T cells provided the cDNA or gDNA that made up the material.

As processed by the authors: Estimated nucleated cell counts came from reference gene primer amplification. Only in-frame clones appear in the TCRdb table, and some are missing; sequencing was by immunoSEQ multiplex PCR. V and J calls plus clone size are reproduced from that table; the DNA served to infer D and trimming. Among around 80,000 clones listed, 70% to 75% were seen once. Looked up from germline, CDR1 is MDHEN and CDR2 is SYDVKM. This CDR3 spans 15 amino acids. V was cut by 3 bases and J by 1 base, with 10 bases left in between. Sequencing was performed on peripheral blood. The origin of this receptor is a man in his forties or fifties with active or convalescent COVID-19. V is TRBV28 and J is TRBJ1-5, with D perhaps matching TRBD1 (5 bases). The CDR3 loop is CASSLAGGSNQPQHF. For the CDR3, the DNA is TGTGCCAGCAGTTTGGCTGGGGGGAGCAATCAGCCCCAGCATTTT.